The 6 T cell receptor beta chains reported below all come from one sample, sequenced in a study of blood T cells in healthy people across ages. Sample-barcoded 5' priming and a J-beta primer mix drove a second PCR of about 6 to 12 cycles. From the 5' RACE reads, TCRdb called clonotypes with MiXCR, one entry per CDR3 protein. The table records 1.5 million to 2 million distinct CDR3 sequences, around 48% of them present only once. Input material: blood. These receptors came from a woman aged 35 to 49 in good health.

Here the CDR3 reads CASRPRLAGSRTYEQYF. Here the CDR3 DNA reads TGTGCCAGCAGGCCCCGACTAGCGGGATCCCGAACCTACGAGCAGTACTTC. The chain carries TRBV2 and TRBJ2-4, with 11 bases that match TRBD2. The DNA matches TRBJ2-7 better at its end, which makes the J call doubtful. CDR1 SNHLY and CDR2 FYNNEI come from the germline V gene. This CDR3 has 17 residues.

The chain couples TRBV5-1 to TRBJ2-3; TRBD2 might be the D (5 bases). From germline, CDR1 is SGHRS and CDR2 YFSETQ. The CDR3 covers 14 residues. V was trimmed by 1 base and J by 6 bases, leaving 12 bases between them. The CDR3 region is CASSLWLAGDTQYF. The CDR3 nucleotides read TGCGCCAGCAGCTTGTGGCTAGCTGGTGATACGCAGTATTTT.

J is TRBJ2-3 and V is TRBV9; 12 nucleotides line up with TRBD2. The CDR3 runs 16 residues. V trimming: 4 bases; J trimming: 4 bases; junction bases outside the gene matches: 7. Germline loops: CDR1 SGDLS, CDR2 YYNGEE. Here the CDR3 reads CASSFTSGGNADTQYF. CDR3 coding DNA: TGTGCCAGCAGCTTTACTAGCGGGGGGAACGCAGATACGCAGTATTTT.

The chain has TRBV6-6 and TRBJ1-2, with D tentatively TRBD1 (5 bases). The CDR3 loop spans 12 amino acids. CDR1 is MNHNY and CDR2 is SVGAGI in the germline V gene (reference sequence). V was pared by 4 bases and J by 9 bases, with 12 bases between. The CDR3 loop is CASSSGERSYTF. The CDR3 DNA reads TGTGCCAGCAGTTCGGGGGAGCGCAGCTACACCTTC.

The gene calls are TRBV18 and TRBJ1-4; D remains ambiguous. The germline CDR1 and CDR2 sequences are KGHSH and LQKENI. V was clipped by 4 bases and J by 8 bases, with 14 bases between them. The CDR3 is 14 residues long. The CDR3 DNA sequence: TGTGCCAGCTCACGACGAGAGGGTCAGGAAAAACTGTTTTTT. Protein sequence: CASSRREGQEKLFF. Full variable domain (missing parts from reference TRBV18 and TRBJ1-4): NAGVMQNPRHLVRRRGQEARLRCSPMKGHSHVYWYRQLPEEGLKFMVYLQKENIIDESGMPKERFSAEFPKEGPSILRIQQVVRGDSAAYFCASSRREGQEKLFFGSGTQLSVL.

The rearrangement uses TRBV20-1 and TRBJ2-3; D not resolved. Trimming removed 5 bases at V and 0 bases at J, with 9 bases between. The CDR3 has 13 amino acids. Germline V gene sequence: CDR1 DFQATT, CDR2 SNEGSKA (reference sequence). The CDR3 DNA follows: TGCAGTGCTCCGAGAACTAGCACAGATACGCAGTATTTT. Protein: CSAPRTSTDTQYF.